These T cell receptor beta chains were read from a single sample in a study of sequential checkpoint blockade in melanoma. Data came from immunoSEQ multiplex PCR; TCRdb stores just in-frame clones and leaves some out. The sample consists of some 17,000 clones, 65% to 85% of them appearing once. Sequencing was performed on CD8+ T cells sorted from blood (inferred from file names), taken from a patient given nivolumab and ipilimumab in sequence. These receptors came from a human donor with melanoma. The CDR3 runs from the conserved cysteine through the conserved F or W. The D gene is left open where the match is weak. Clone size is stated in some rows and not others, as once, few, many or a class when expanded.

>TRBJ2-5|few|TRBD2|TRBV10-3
CAISDSPSGSTDETQYF
TGTGCCATCAGTGATTCTCCTAGCGGGAGTACCGATGAGACCCAGTACTTC
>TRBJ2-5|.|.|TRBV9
CASSVRGEDETQYF
TGTGCCAGCAGCGTACGCGGGGAGGACGAGACCCAGTACTTC
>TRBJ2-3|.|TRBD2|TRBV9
CASSPRASGGPTDTQYF
TGTGCCAGCAGCCCTCGGGCAAGCGGGGGCCCTACAGATACGCAGTATTTT
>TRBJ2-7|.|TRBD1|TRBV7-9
CASSLAGGDRRTYEQYF
TGTGCCAGCAGCTTGGCCGGCGGGGACAGGAGGACCTACGAGCAGTACTTC
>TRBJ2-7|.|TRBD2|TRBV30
CAWSSRDYPYEQYF
TGTGCCTGGAGTTCACGGGACTACCCCTACGAGCAGTACTTC
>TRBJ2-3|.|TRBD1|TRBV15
CATSFAGQEADTQYF
TGTGCCACCAGCTTCGCCGGACAGGAGGCAGATACGCAGTATTTT
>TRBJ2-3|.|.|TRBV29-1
CSVRPGGEDTDTQYF
TGCAGCGTCAGACCCGGCGGGGAGGACACAGATACGCAGTATTTT
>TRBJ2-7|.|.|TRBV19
CASSIRSPYEQYF
TGTGCCAGTAGTATACGGTCACCCTACGAGCAGTACTTC
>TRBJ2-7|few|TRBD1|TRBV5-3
CARSPRDRAYEQYF
TGTGCCAGAAGCCCCCGGGACAGAGCCTACGAGCAGTACTTC
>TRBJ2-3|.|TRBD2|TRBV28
CASSLVLAGTTDTQYF
TGTGCCAGCAGTTTGGTACTAGCGGGGACCACAGATACGCAGTATTTT
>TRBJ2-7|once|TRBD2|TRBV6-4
CASRVIAGDYEQYF
TGTGCCAGCAGAGTAATAGCGGGAGACTACGAGCAGTACTTC
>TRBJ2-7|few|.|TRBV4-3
CASSQEADITYEQYF
TGCGCCAGCAGCCAAGAGGCTGACATTACCTACGAGCAGTACTTC
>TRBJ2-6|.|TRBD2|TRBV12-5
CASGLGVAGGPGANVLTF
TGTGCTAGTGGTTTGGGAGTAGCGGGAGGGCCTGGGGCCAACGTCCTGACTTTC
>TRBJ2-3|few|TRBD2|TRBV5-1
CASSSRGGTSGRSTDTQYF
TGCGCCAGCAGCTCTCGGGGAGGGACTAGCGGGAGGTCCACAGATACGCAGTATTTT
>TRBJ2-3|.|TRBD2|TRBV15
CATWAGGLQSTQYF
TGTGCCACCTGGGCGGGGGGCCTTCAGAGCACGCAGTATTTT
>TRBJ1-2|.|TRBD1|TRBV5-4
CASSFEGARYGYTF
TGTGCCAGCAGCTTCGAGGGGGCGCGGTATGGCTACACCTTC
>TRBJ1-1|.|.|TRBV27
CASSVTGNTEAFF
TGTGCCAGCAGTGTTACAGGGAACACTGAAGCTTTCTTT
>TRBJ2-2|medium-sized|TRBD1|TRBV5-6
CASSRTGGFTGELFF
TGTGCCAGCAGCCGGACAGGGGGATTCACCGGGGAGCTGTTTTTT
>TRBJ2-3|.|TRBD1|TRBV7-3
CASSIGTGADTQYF
TGTGCCAGCAGCATCGGGACAGGGGCCGATACGCAGTATTTT
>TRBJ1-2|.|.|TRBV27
CASSLSNEGPNYGYTF
TGTGCCAGCAGTTTATCAAACGAGGGCCCCAACTATGGCTACACCTTC
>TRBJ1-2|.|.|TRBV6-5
CASSSRFSYTF
TGTGCCAGCAGCTCGCGGTTTAGCTACACCTTC
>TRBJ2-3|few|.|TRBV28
CASSLWSGSSTDTQYF
TGTGCCAGCAGTTTATGGTCCGGGTCTAGCACAGATACGCAGTATTTT
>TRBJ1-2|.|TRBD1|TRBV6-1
CASSESSDRVWGYGYTF
TGTGCCAGCAGTGAATCTTCCGACAGGGTTTGGGGCTATGGCTACACCTTC
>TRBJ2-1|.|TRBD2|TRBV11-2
CASSDGLAPNEQFF
TGTGCCAGCAGCGACGGACTAGCACCCAATGAGCAGTTCTTC